Following are 28 T cell receptor beta chains from one sample sequenced in a study of cytomegalovirus exposure and HLA in healthy donors. The PCR was carried out with 60 Vbeta primers and 13 Jbeta primers. This table comes from immunoSEQ multiplex PCR, and its TCRdb copy is limited to in-frame clones, with some not included. The table includes more than 200,000 clones, 60% to 80% detected once. Sequencing was performed on PBMCs. The receptor set was obtained from a man aged 18-30 years in good health and CMV-seronegative.

The chain carries TRBV2 and TRBJ2-7; D is possibly TRBD1 (5 bases). Germline CDR1 and CDR2: SNHLY and FYNNEI. V lost 7 bases and J lost 2, with 15 bases in between. The CDR3 is 14 amino acids. The CDR3 coding sequence is TGTGCCAGCACGTTCCAGGACAATCCCTACGAGCAGTACTTC. It encodes CASTFQDNPYEQYF.

This chain joins TRBV4-3 and TRBJ1-2, with D possibly being TRBD1 (6 bases). In germline, CDR1 is LGHNA, CDR2 YSLEER. V lost 0 bases and J 4 bases, leaving 9 bases between the germline ends. The CDR3 covers 14 residues. CDR3 sequence (DNA): TGCGCCAGCAGCCAAGACAGGGGATTCTATGGCTACACCTTC. Translated: CASSQDRGFYGYTF.

The gene calls are TRBV10-3 and TRBJ2-7; 10 bases agree with TRBD1. J was trimmed by 5 bases and V by 8 bases; bases with no gene match: 6. The CDR3 runs to 13 residues. Germline-derived CDR1 and CDR2 are ENHRY and SYGVKD. The CDR3 loop reads CAIQGQGLDEQYF. The CDR3 DNA is TGTGCCATCCAGGGACAGGGGCTTGACGAGCAGTACTTC.

This rearrangement joins TRBV4-3 to TRBJ2-3; D possibly corresponds to TRBD2 (6 bases). The CDR3 totals 17 residues. With 0 bases removed from V and 1 base from J, the gap between germline ends came to 14 bases. Germline V CDR1 and CDR2: LGHNA, YSLEER. For the CDR3, the DNA is TGCGCCAGCAGCCAAGATAGTGCGGGACCGGGCACAGATACGCAGTATTTT. This encodes CASSQDSAGPGTDTQYF.

The V gene is TRBV6-6, the J gene TRBJ2-7; D perhaps matches TRBD2 (6 bases). The CDR3 is made up of 13 amino acids. V was clipped by 0 bases and J by 3 bases, with 6 bases between them. Germline V gives CDR1 MNHNY, CDR2 SVGAGI (reference sequence). The CDR3 here is CASSYSGLYEQYF. In DNA form, the CDR3 reads TGTGCCAGCAGTTACTCGGGACTCTACGAGCAGTACTTC.

The chain joins TRBV28 to TRBJ2-5, with 7 positions matching TRBD2. In germline, CDR1 is MDHEN, CDR2 SYDVKM. V lost 3 bases to trimming and J lost 3 bases; unmatched junction nucleotides: 1. This CDR3 spans 13 amino acids. Written as DNA, the CDR3 is TGTGCCAGCAGTTTTGCGGGGGAAGAGACCCAGTACTTC. Translation: CASSFAGEETQYF.

V usage is TRBV7-2 and J usage is TRBJ2-7, with 7 bases fitting TRBD1. The CDR3 contains 14 residues. Germline CDR1 and CDR2: SGHTA and FQGNSA. J was trimmed by 0 bases and V by 5 bases; bases with no gene match: 4. The CDR3 protein is CASSADRASYEQYF. For the CDR3, the DNA is TGTGCCAGCAGCGCCGACAGGGCCTCCTACGAGCAGTACTTC.

The CDR3 reads CASSPRAGPDNTGELFF. The CDR3 nucleotides read TGTGCCAGCAGCCCACGGGCAGGGCCAGACAACACCGGGGAGCTGTTTTTT. The chain carries TRBV7-9 and TRBJ2-2, with a tentative D call TRBD1 (5 bases). The CDR3 extends over 17 amino acids. Trimming left V 5 bases short and J 2 bases short, with 18 bases between. CDR1 SEHNR and CDR2 FQNEAQ come from the germline V gene (reference sequence).

In DNA, the CDR3 is TGTGCCTGGAGTGGGTACAGCAATCTAAACTATGGCTACACCTTC. Its protein is CAWSGYSNLNYGYTF. The chain couples TRBV30 to TRBJ1-2; D gene uncertain. Germline-derived CDR1 and CDR2 are GTSNPN and SVGIG (reference sequence). The V end lost 1 base, the J end lost 2 bases, and 14 bases lay between the germline ends. The CDR3 extends over 15 amino acids.

This clone was counted only a few times. CDR3 sequence: CASSLNRDRSYEQYF. In DNA form, the CDR3 reads TGTGCCAGCAGCTTAAACCGCGACAGGTCCTACGAGCAGTACTTC. The rearrangement joins TRBV11-2 to TRBJ2-5; maybe TRBD1 (6 bases). The J call may be wrong; the DNA end is better matched by TRBJ2-7. Germline V gene lookup returns CDR1 SGHAT and CDR2 FQNNGV. The CDR3 runs 15 residues.

The chain recombines TRBV11-3 with TRBJ1-1; D gene ambiguous. V lost 5 bases, J lost 0 bases, and 7 bases lay in between. The CDR3 length is 13 residues. In germline, CDR1 is SGHNT, CDR2 YENEEA. This chain's CDR3 is CASSGGMNTEAFF. CDR3 bases: TGTGCCAGCAGCGGAGGAATGAACACTGAAGCTTTCTTT.

This clone was detected only a few times. The chain joins TRBV5-1 to TRBJ2-2, with 9 bases lining up with TRBD2. Unmatched junction bases numbered 6, after V lost 4 bases and J lost 2 bases. This CDR3 spans 16 amino acids. The germline gives CDR1 SGHRS, CDR2 YFSETQ. The CDR3 is CASSDPGLANTGELFF. In nucleotides, the CDR3 is TGCGCCAGCAGCGACCCGGGACTAGCAAACACCGGGGAGCTGTTTTTT.

V and J are TRBV19 and TRBJ1-2; D not resolved. Germline V gives CDR1 LNHDA, CDR2 SQIVND (reference sequence). This CDR3 has 12 residues. The germline V and J ends were trimmed by 8 bases and 5 bases, with 12 bases remaining between them. The CDR3 is CASYLVNYGYTF. CDR3 DNA: TGTGCCAGTTATCTAGTAAATTATGGCTACACCTTC.

The V call is TRBV29-1, the J call TRBJ2-1; weak D call: TRBD2 (6 bases). Germline V CDR1 and CDR2: SQVTM, ANQGSEA. The CDR3 is 15 residues long. V was shortened by 6 bases and J by 7 bases, with 22 bases between the two germline ends. CDR3: CSVVIAERGGNEQFF. In DNA form, the CDR3 reads TGCAGCGTCGTTATAGCTGAAAGGGGAGGTAATGAGCAGTTCTTC.

This rearrangement joins TRBV7-8 to TRBJ1-5, with 7 bases lining up with TRBD1. Trimming removed 5 bases from V and 3 bases from J; junction bases left unmatched: 7. This CDR3 comprises 15 residues. From germline, CDR1 is SGHVS and CDR2 FQNEAQ. The CDR3 loop is CASSLGGTVNQPQHF. The CDR3 bases are TGTGCCAGCAGCCTAGGTGGGACAGTCAATCAGCCCCAGCATTTT.

Of note for this clone: At one end, the junction sequence differs from germline, possibly due to a read error. This chain uses TRBV6-1 with TRBJ2-5; 12 bases align to TRBD2. There are 18 residues in the CDR3. The germline CDR1 and CDR2 sequences are MNHNS and SASEGT. The CDR3 DNA sequence: TGTGCCAGCAGTGGGGGCTGGACTAGCGGGGCTCACCAGGAGACCCAGTACTTC. Its translation is CASSGGWTSGAHQETQYF.

This rearrangement joins TRBV28 to TRBJ1-2; D not certain. This CDR3 contains 11 residues. Germline CDR1 and CDR2: MDHEN and SYDVKM. The V end was cut by 6 bases, the J end by 3 bases, with 5 bases between. This chain's CDR3 is CASRSDYGYTF. In nucleotides, the CDR3 is TGTGCCAGCAGATCGGACTATGGCTACACCTTC.

The chain joins TRBV27 to TRBJ2-7, with TRBD2 identical over 11 bases. CDR3 length: 14 amino acids. The ends lost 1 base at V and 6 bases at J; junction bases unmatched: 2. Germline assignment: CDR1 MNHEY and CDR2 SMNVEV (reference sequence). DNA for the CDR3: TGTGCCAGCAGTTTATTAGCGGGAGGGCCCGAGCAGTACTTC. Its protein product is CASSLLAGGPEQYF.

The rearrangement joins TRBV9 to TRBJ2-2, with TRBD2 matching over 7 bases. CDR3 length: 13 residues. Germline CDR1 SGDLS, CDR2 YYNGEE. Trimming at V came to 3 bases and at J to 7 bases, leaving 3 bases not matched to a gene. DNA for the CDR3: TGTGCCAGCAGCGGGGAGGGTAGCGGGGAGCTGTTTTTT. Translation: CASSGEGSGELFF.

The chain is built from TRBV30 and TRBJ1-4, with 8 bases fitting TRBD1. V dropped 5 bases and J dropped 2; count of bases not matched to a gene: 1. CDR1 and CDR2 from the germline V gene are GTSNPN and SVGIG (reference sequence). The CDR3 is 13 residues long. Here the CDR3 reads CAWQGATNEKLFF. CDR3 DNA: TGTGCCTGGCAGGGGGCTACTAATGAAAAACTGTTTTTT.

This clone came up once. The chain joins TRBV7-8 to TRBJ2-5; D perhaps matches TRBD2 (5 bases). This CDR3 is built from 11 residues. V gave up 5 bases and J gave up 6 bases, with 7 bases separating them. CDR1 and CDR2 from the germline V gene are SGHVS and FQNEAQ. The CDR3 here is CASSATKTQYF. In DNA, the CDR3 is TGTGCCAGCAGCGCGACTAAGACCCAGTACTTC.

The CDR3 region is CASSLDRVTQYF. The CDR3, as DNA: TGTGCCAGCAGCTTAGATCGAGTCACCCAGTACTTC. The rearrangement uses TRBV11-3 and TRBJ2-5; D is unresolved. The CDR3 runs 12 residues. V was clipped by 0 bases and J by 8 bases, with 7 bases between them. Germline V CDR1 and CDR2: SGHNT, YENEEA.

V and J are TRBV19 and TRBJ2-7; D gene uncertain. The V end lost 5 bases, the J end lost 5 bases, and 19 bases lay between the germline ends. The CDR3 has 15 amino acids. Germline V gives CDR1 LNHDA, CDR2 SQIVND (reference sequence). CDR3 sequence (DNA): TGTGCCAGTAGTGCCTCGCGGCTAACTCGGGACGAGCAGTACTTC. Amino acid sequence: CASSASRLTRDEQYF.

The J gene is TRBJ1-5, the V gene TRBV6-1, with unresolved D. The germline V gene encodes CDR1 MNHNS and CDR2 SASEGT. Trimming shortened V by 1 base and J by 5 bases, and 21 bases separated the two germline ends. The CDR3 runs 18 residues. The CDR3 here is CASSEGLTAVPRDQPQHF. The CDR3 DNA sequence: TGTGCCAGCAGTGAAGGGCTCACCGCGGTTCCCAGAGATCAGCCCCAGCATTTT.

The V gene is TRBV5-6, the J gene TRBJ1-2; unclear D gene. The CDR3 is 13 residues long. V lost 4 bases and J 4 bases, leaving 11 bases between the germline ends. The germline V gene encodes CDR1 SGHDT and CDR2 YYEEEE. CDR3 in amino acids: CASSLQPVYGYTF. CDR3 DNA: TGTGCCAGCAGCCTACAGCCAGTCTATGGCTACACCTTC.

J is TRBJ2-3 and V is TRBV28; 7 bases fit TRBD1. Germline values: CDR1 MDHEN, CDR2 SYDVKM. This CDR3 contains 14 residues. Trimming took 6 bases from V and 2 from J; bases not matched to a gene: 5. The CDR3 loop reads CASRAGTATDTQYF. CDR3 coding DNA: TGTGCCAGCAGGGCCGGGACAGCCACAGATACGCAGTATTTT.

This rearrangement joins TRBV7-2 to TRBJ2-5; 14 positions agree with TRBD2. This CDR3 contains 16 residues. Germline assignment: CDR1 SGHTA and CDR2 FQGNSA. The V gene end was trimmed by 5 bases and the J gene end by 4 bases; junction bases not matched to a gene: 6. Written as DNA, the CDR3 is TGTGCCAGCAGCCAGGGCGGACTAGCGGGGGGAGAGACCCAGTACTTC. Residues: CASSQGGLAGGETQYF. Filled out from reference TRBV7-2 and TRBJ2-5, the complete variable domain reads GAGVSQSPSNKVTEKGKDVELRCDPISGHTALYWYRQSLGQGLEFLIYFQGNSAPDKSGLPSDRFSAERTGGSVSTLTIQRTQQEDSAVYLCASSQGGLAGGETQYFGPGTRLLVL.

The genes are TRBV5-1 and TRBJ2-2, with 8 nucleotides matching TRBD2. Germline V gene lookup returns CDR1 SGHRS and CDR2 YFSETQ. Trimming at V came to 0 bases and at J to 1 base, leaving 2 bases not matched to a gene. This CDR3 region has 16 residues. CDR3 sequence reads: CASSLGLAGNTGELFF. In nucleotides, the CDR3 is TGCGCCAGCAGCTTGGGGCTAGCGGGGAACACCGGGGAGCTGTTTTTT.